The 3 T cell receptor beta chains listed next were all sequenced from one sample in a study of glioma-infiltrating T cells. The iRepertoire nested amplicon-rescue multiplex PCR amplified TCR alpha and beta CDR3s from RNA. MiXCR, applied by TCRdb to the multiplex PCR reads, yields one record per CDR3 protein. The sample carries 95,000 to 150,000 distinct CDR3 sequences, less than 30% recorded once. Sequences were obtained from glioma tissue, nonneoplastic brain tissue, or PBMCs (not recorded which). Every receptor here comes from a human donor with low-grade glioma or glioblastoma, undergoing nonglioma brain surgery, or in good health (not recorded which).

A note on this clonotype: A read error is possible here, since a much larger clone lies one base away. The V gene is TRBV19, the J gene TRBJ2-1; TRBD1 agrees at 7 bases. The CDR3 extends over 16 amino acids. Germline CDR1 is LNHDA and CDR2 is SQIVND (reference sequence). CDR3 protein: CASSTLTGPSYNEKFF. DNA for the CDR3: TGTGCCAGTAGTACCTTGACAGGGCCCTCCTACAATGAGAAGTTCTTC.

The chain recombines TRBV7-9 with TRBJ2-5; D perhaps matches TRBD1 (6 bases). V lost 3 bases, J lost 4 bases, and 15 bases lay in between. The CDR3 has 15 amino acids. Germline CDR1 is SEHNR and CDR2 is FQNEAQ (reference sequence). This CDR3 is CASSLKPGQRETQYF. CDR3 in DNA: TGTGCCAGCAGCTTGAAGCCGGGACAAAGAGAGACCCAGTACTTC.

This clonotype was seen repeatedly, ten times or more. The J gene is TRBJ2-5, the V gene TRBV19; tentatively, D is TRBD1 (6 bases). Germline CDR1 and CDR2: LNHDA and SQIVND (reference sequence). The CDR3 runs to 17 residues. V was shortened by 4 bases and J by 1 base, with 19 bases between the two germline ends. CDR3 in amino acids: CASSNYLDSSIQETQYF. The CDR3 DNA reads as TGTGCCAGTAGTAATTACTTGGACAGCAGTATCCAAGAGACCCAGTACTTC. Variable domain in full (rest from reference TRBV19 and TRBJ2-5): DGGITQSPKYLFRKEGQNVTLSCEQNLNHDAMYWYRQDPGQGLRLIYYSQIVNDFQKGDIAEGYSVSREKKESFPLTVTSAQKNPTAFYLCASSNYLDSSIQETQYFGPGTRLLVL.